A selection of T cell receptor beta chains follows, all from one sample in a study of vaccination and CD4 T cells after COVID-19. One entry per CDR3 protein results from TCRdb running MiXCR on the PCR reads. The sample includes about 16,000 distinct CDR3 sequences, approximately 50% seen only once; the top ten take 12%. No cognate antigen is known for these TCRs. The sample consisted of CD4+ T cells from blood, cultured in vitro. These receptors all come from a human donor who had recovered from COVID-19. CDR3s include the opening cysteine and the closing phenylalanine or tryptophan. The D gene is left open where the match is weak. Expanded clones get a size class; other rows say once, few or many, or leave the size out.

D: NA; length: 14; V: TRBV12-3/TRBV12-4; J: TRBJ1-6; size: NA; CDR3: CASSFSPPRSPLHF; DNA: TGTGCCAGCAGTTTCAGTCCCCCGCGGTCACCCCTCCACTTT
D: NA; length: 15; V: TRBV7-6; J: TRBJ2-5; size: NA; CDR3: CASSQGFHVEETQYF; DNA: TGTGCCAGCAGCCAGGGGTTCCACGTTGAGGAGACCCAGTACTTC
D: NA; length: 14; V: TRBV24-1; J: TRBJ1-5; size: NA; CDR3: CATSVGASNQPQHF; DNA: TGTGCCACCAGTGTCGGGGCGAGCAATCAGCCCCAGCATTTT
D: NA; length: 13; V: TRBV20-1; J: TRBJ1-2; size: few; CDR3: CSARLSTNYGYTF; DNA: TGCAGTGCTAGACTTAGTACTAACTATGGCTACACCTTC
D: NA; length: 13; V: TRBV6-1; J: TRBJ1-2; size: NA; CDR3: CASSRGLHSGYTF; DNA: TGTGCCAGCAGCCGCGGACTTCATTCTGGCTACACCTTC
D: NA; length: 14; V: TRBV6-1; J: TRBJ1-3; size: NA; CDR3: CASRGGTTGNTIYF; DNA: TGTGCCAGCCGTGGCGGTACGACTGGAAACACCATATATTTT
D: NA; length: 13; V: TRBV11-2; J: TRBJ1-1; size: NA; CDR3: CASSLKVNTEAFF; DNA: TGTGCCAGCAGTCTCAAGGTGAACACTGAAGCTTTCTTT
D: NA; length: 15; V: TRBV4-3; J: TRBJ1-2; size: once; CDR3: CASSPRRLQNYGYTF; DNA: TGCGCCAGCAGCCCCCGAAGGTTACAGAACTATGGCTACACCTTC
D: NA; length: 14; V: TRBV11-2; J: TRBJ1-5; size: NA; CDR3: CASSLVGRNQPQHF; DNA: TGTGCCAGCAGCTTAGTGGGTCGCAATCAGCCCCAGCATTTT
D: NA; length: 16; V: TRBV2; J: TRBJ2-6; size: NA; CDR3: CASSEVGVAGANVLTF; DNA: TGTGCCAGCAGTGAAGTCGGGGTTGCTGGGGCCAACGTCCTGACTTTC
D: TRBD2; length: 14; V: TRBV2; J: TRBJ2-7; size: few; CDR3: CASSRLAEGYEQYF; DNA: TGTGCCAGCAGTCGACTAGCAGAAGGGTACGAGCAGTACTTC
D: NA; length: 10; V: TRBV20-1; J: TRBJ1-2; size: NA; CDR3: CSAVRDGYTF; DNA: TGCAGTGCTGTCAGGGATGGCTACACCTTC
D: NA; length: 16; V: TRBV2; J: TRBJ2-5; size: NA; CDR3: CASSEELQGGQETQYF; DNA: TGTGCCAGCAGTGAAGAGTTACAGGGTGGCCAAGAGACCCAGTACTTC
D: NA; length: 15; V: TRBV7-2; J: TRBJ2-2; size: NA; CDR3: CASSSLTGMAGELFF; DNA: TGTGCCAGCAGCTCCCTGACAGGAATGGCCGGGGAGCTGTTTTTT
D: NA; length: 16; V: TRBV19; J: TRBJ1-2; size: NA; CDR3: CASSIVGGRGGSGYTF; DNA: TGTGCCAGTAGTATAGTGGGGGGCCGGGGAGGCTCCGGCTACACCTTC
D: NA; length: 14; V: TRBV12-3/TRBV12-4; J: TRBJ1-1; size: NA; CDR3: CASTQGGWSTEAFF; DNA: TGTGCCAGCACCCAGGGAGGGTGGAGCACTGAAGCTTTCTTT
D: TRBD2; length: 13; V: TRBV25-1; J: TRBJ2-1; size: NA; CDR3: CASSGLEGNEQFF; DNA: TGTGCCAGCTCAGGACTAGAAGGCAATGAGCAGTTCTTC
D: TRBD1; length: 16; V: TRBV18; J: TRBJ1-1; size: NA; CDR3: CASSRLPGQLNTEAFF; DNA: TGTGCCAGCTCACGACTACCGGGACAGCTGAACACTGAAGCTTTCTTT
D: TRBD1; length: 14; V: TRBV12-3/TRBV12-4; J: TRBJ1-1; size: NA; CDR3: CASSRDRRNTEAFF; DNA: TGTGCCAGCAGTCGGGACAGGAGGAACACTGAAGCTTTCTTT
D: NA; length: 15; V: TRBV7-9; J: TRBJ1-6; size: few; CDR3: CASSLGASGSSPLHF; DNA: TGTGCCAGCAGCTTAGGGGCTTCGGGGAGTTCACCCCTCCACTTT
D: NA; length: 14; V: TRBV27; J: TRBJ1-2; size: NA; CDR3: CASSLEKGRGGYTF; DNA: TGTGCCAGCAGTTTAGAAAAGGGGCGCGGAGGCTACACCTTC
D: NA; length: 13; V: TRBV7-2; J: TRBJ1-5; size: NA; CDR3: CASSSGINQPQHF; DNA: TGTGCCAGCAGCTCAGGGATTAATCAGCCCCAGCATTTT
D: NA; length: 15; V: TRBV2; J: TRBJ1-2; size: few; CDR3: CASPGRAGCFYGYTF; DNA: TGTGCCAGCCCCGGGCGGGCAGGGTGCTTCTATGGCTACACCTTC
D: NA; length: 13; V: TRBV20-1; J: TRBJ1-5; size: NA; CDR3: CSVGGKGNQPQHF; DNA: TGCAGTGTGGGGGGTAAGGGCAATCAGCCCCAGCATTTT
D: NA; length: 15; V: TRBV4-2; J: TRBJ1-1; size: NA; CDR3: CASSQDGVGGTEAFF; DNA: TGTGCCAGCAGCCAAGATGGCGTTGGGGGCACTGAAGCTTTCTTT
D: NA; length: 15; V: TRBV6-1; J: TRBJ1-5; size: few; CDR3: CASSEAGVFGQPQHF; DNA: TGTGCCAGCAGTGAAGCGGGGGTCTTTGGGCAGCCCCAGCATTTT
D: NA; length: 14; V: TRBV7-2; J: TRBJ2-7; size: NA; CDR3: CASSIQGGTYEQYF; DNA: TGTGCCAGCAGCATACAGGGGGGGACCTACGAGCAGTACTTC
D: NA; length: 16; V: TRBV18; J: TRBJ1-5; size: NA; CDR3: CASSPSTQGSGQPQHF; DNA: TGTGCCAGCTCACCGTCTACCCAGGGGTCGGGTCAGCCCCAGCATTTT
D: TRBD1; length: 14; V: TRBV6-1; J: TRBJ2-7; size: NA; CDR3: CASSADRGYYEQYF; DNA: TGTGCCAGCAGCGCGGACAGGGGGTACTACGAGCAGTACTTC
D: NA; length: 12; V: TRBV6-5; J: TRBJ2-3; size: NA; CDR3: CASSYLEDTQYF; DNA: TGTGCCAGCAGTTACTTGGAAGATACGCAGTATTTT
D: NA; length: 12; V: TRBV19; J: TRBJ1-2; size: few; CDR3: CASTATGLGYTF; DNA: TGTGCCAGTACCGCAACAGGGCTTGGCTACACCTTC
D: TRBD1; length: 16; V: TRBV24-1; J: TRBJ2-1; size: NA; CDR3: CATSALTGNTYNEQFF; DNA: TGTGCCACCAGTGCCCTGACAGGGAATACCTACAATGAGCAGTTCTTC
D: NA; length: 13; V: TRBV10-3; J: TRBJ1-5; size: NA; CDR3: CAISETSDQPQHF; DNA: TGTGCCATCAGTGAGACGTCCGATCAGCCCCAGCATTTT
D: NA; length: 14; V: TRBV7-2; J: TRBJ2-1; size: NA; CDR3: CASSFGLSSGEQFF; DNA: TGTGCCAGCAGCTTTGGACTAAGTTCGGGTGAGCAGTTCTTC
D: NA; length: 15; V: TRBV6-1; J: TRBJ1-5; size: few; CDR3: CASSPKVGSNQPQHF; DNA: TGTGCCAGCAGTCCCAAGGTCGGGAGCAATCAGCCCCAGCATTTT
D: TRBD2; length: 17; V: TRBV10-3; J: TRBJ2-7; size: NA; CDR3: CAISSVRGLAPSYEQYF; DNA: TGTGCCATCAGTTCAGTCCGGGGACTAGCGCCATCCTACGAGCAGTACTTC
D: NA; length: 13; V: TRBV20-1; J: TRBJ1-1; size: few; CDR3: CSARPTWGDPAFF; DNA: TGCAGTGCTAGACCAACCTGGGGGGACCCGGCTTTCTTT
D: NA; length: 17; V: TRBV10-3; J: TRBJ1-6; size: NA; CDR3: CAISESGGHSYNSPLHF; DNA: TGTGCCATCAGTGAGTCGGGGGGCCATTCTTATAATTCACCCCTCCACTTT
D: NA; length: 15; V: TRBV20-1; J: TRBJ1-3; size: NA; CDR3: CSARRDGSSGNTIYF; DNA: TGCAGTGCTAGGAGGGACGGAAGTTCTGGAAACACCATATATTTT